The 8 T cell receptor beta chains reported below all come from one sample, sequenced in a study of blood T cell repertoires in COVID-19. The protocol was immunoSEQ multiplex PCR, while the TCRdb copy is restricted to in-frame clones and leaves out a portion. The data contain approximately 210,000 clones, around 80% of them singletons. The sample consisted of peripheral blood. Receptor source: a woman older than 75 with COVID-19, enrolled during active disease.

This chain links TRBV20-1 with TRBJ1-2, with no clear D. This CDR3 contains 11 residues. Germline V lookup: CDR1 DFQATT, CDR2 SNEGSKA (reference sequence). Trimming cost V 3 bases and J 8 bases, with 10 bases left between them. CDR3 nucleotide sequence: TGCAGTGCTAGTACGGTCAACGGCTACACCTTC. It encodes CSASTVNGYTF.

This chain links TRBV28 with TRBJ1-6, with D possibly matching TRBD1 (5 bases). Looked up from germline, CDR1 is MDHEN and CDR2 is SYDVKM. Between the trimmed V and J ends, which lost 3 bases and 8 bases, there was a span of 5 bases. CDR3 size: 12 residues. The CDR3 loop reads CASSFRDSPLHF. For the CDR3, the DNA is TGTGCCAGCAGTTTCAGGGATTCACCCCTCCACTTT.

The chain couples TRBV3-1 (or the pseudogene TRBV3-2) to TRBJ1-2, with D possibly being TRBD1 (6 bases). Trimming shortened V by 5 bases and J by 3 bases, and 10 bases separated the two germline ends. Germline assignment: CDR1 LGHDT and CDR2 YNNKEL (reference sequence). The CDR3 extends over 13 amino acids. As DNA, the CDR3 is TGTGCCAGCAGCAAGGACAGCTACTATGGCTACACCTTC. This gives the protein CASSKDSYYGYTF.

This chain links TRBV5-1 with TRBJ2-7; weak D call: TRBD1 (5 bases). The V and J ends lost 3 bases and 3 bases respectively, with 13 bases between them. Germline lookup yields CDR1 SGHRS and CDR2 YFSETQ. The CDR3 is made up of 14 amino acids. CDR3 amino acids: CASSSSGYGYEQYV. The CDR3 DNA sequence: TGCGCCAGCAGCTCCTCAGGGTATGGCTACGAGCAGTACGTC.

The table lists this clone with a few counts. The genes are TRBV19 and TRBJ1-1, with 8 bases lining up with TRBD1. The V segment lost 2 bases and the J segment 3 bases; nucleotides outside the gene matches: 5. The germline V gene has CDR1 LNHDA and CDR2 SQIVND (reference sequence). This CDR3 is 15 amino acids long. The CDR3 region has the DNA TGTGCCAGTAGTATAATAGGGACAGGAGACACTGAAGCTTTCTTT. Its translation: CASSIIGTGDTEAFF.

The chain couples TRBV6-5 to TRBJ2-1; 11 bases agree with TRBD2. V shed 0 bases and J 7 bases; nucleotides not matched to a gene: 2. The CDR3 runs to 15 residues. Per germline, CDR1 MNHEY and CDR2 SVGAGI. The CDR3 DNA is TGTGCCAGCAGTTACTCGGCTAGCGGGGGGAATGAGCAGTTCTTC. Amino acid sequence: CASSYSASGGNEQFF.

The chain is built from TRBV5-6 and TRBJ2-1; 10 bases match TRBD1. The CDR3 is 13 residues long. With V trimmed by 3 bases and J by 7 bases, 1 base remained unmatched. CDR1 SGHDT and CDR2 YYEEEE come from the germline V gene. DNA for the CDR3: TGTGCCAGCAGCTCGGACAGGGGGAATGAGCAGTTCTTC. Its protein is CASSSDRGNEQFF.

This rearrangement joins TRBV24-1 to TRBJ2-1; D is perhaps TRBD1 (6 bases). CDR1 and CDR2 from the germline V gene are KGHDR and SFDVKD. This CDR3 contains 15 residues. V lost 5 bases and J lost 7, with 17 bases in between. CDR3: CATSAAGGARNEQFF. The CDR3, as DNA: TGTGCCACCAGTGCAGCTGGGGGCGCTCGGAATGAGCAGTTCTTC.